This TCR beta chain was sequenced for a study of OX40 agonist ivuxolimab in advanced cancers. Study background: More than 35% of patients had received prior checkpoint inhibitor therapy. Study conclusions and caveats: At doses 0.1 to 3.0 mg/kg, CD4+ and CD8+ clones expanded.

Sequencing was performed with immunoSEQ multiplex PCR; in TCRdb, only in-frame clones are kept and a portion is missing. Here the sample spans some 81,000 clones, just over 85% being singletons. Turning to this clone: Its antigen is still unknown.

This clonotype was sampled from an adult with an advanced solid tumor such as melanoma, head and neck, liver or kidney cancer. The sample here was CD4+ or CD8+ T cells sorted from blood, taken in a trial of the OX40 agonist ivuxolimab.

CDR3 loop: CASRGKGQGPGNTIYF. In DNA form, the CDR3 reads TGCGCCAGCAGGGGGAAGGGACAGGGTCCAGGAAACACCATATATTTT. V usage is TRBV10-1 and J usage is TRBJ1-3, with TRBD1 identical over 9 bases. V shed 6 bases, J shed 4 bases, and the junction held 10 bases outside the gene matches. Germline assignment: CDR1 WNHNN and CDR2 SYGVQD (reference sequence). The CDR3 has 16 amino acids.